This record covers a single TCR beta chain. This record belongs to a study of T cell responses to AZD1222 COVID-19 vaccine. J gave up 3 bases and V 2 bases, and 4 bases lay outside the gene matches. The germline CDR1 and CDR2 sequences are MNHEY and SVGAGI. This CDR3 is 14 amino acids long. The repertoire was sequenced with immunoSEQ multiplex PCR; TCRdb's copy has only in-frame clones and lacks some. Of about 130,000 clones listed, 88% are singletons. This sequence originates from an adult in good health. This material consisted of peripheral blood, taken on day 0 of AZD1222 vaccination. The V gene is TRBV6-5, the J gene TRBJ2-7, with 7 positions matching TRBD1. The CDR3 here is CASSYRGLFYEQYF. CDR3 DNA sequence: TGTGCCAGCAGTTACAGGGGGCTCTTCTACGAGCAGTACTTC.